The sequence of this T cell receptor beta chain was determined in a study of cytomegalovirus exposure and HLA in healthy donors. Study as a whole: Genotyping of some 400 donors showed that 80% to 85% belonged to the Caucasian-associated ancestry cluster. Study-wide points: Certain sequence variants were highly shared and formed a cluster, and this cluster was likely a sequencing artifact. TCR beta V segments were, for the most part, productive about 87% or about 30% of the time in an earlier analysis.

The PCR employed 60 Vbeta primers together with 13 Jbeta primers. Produced via immunoSEQ multiplex PCR; TCRdb's table is partial and in-frame only. The sample lists about 77,000 clones, roughly 78% seen once, with less than 4.5% in the top ten. Germline loops: CDR1 GTSNPN, CDR2 SVGIG (reference sequence). V was clipped by 3 bases and J by 5 bases, with 16 bases between them. CDR3 length equals 14 residues. Turning to this clone: Its specificity is not known.

The TCR originated in a man between 35 and 55 years old in good health and CMV-seronegative. The sequenced sample consisted of PBMCs. The J gene is TRBJ1-1, the V gene TRBV30; the D gene is possibly TRBD1 (6 bases). For the CDR3, the DNA is TGTGCCTGGAGGGGTACAGGGAGATGGACTGAAGCTTTCTTT. Residues: CAWRGTGRWTEAFF.